The rows below give T cell receptor delta chains drawn from one sample of a study of gamma delta lymphoproliferative disorders and STAT genes. TCRdb reprocessed the multiplex PCR reads through CATT. The sample shows roughly 3,600 delta-chain clones, 0.85% to 1.2% of them seen only once. The sample was blood. These receptors all stem from a human donor in good health. Both conserved end residues are part of each CDR3. A D gene is named only where the DNA matches it firmly. Only part of the rows carry a size: once, few, many, or a class if the clone is expanded.

v_call: TRDV2; clone_size: large; d_call: TRDD3; j_call: TRDJ3; cdr3_aa: CACDTAWGDTGWDTRQMFF; cdr3_nt: TGTGCCTGTGACACCGCTTGGGGGGATACGGGCTGGGACACCCGACAGATGTTTTTC
v_call: TRDV2; clone_size: few; d_call: TRDD3; j_call: TRDJ1; cdr3_aa: CACDGGIRDKLIF; cdr3_nt: TGTGCCTGTGACGGGGGGATACGGGATAAACTCATCTTT
v_call: TRDV3; clone_size: .; d_call: .; j_call: TRDJ1; cdr3_aa: CAFPPAAGADTDKLIF; cdr3_nt: TGTGCCTTCCCCCCCGCAGCGGGGGCCGACACCGATAAACTCATCTTT
v_call: TRAV29/DV5; clone_size: few; d_call: TRDD3; j_call: TRDJ1; cdr3_aa: CAASQPRTLKVLGATDKLIF; cdr3_nt: TGTGCAGCAAGCCAACCTCGCACCCTAAAGGTACTGGGGGCCACCGATAAACTCATCTTT
v_call: TRDV2; clone_size: hyperexpanded; d_call: TRDD3; j_call: TRDJ3; cdr3_aa: CACDGMGDTPTWDTRQMFF; cdr3_nt: TGTGCCTGTGACGGCATGGGGGATACCCCAACCTGGGACACCCGACAGATGTTTTTC
v_call: TRDV2; clone_size: large; d_call: TRDD3; j_call: TRDJ1; cdr3_aa: CACDRGGPHWGADKLIF; cdr3_nt: TGTGCCTGTGACCGGGGAGGTCCTCACTGGGGGGCCGATAAACTCATCTTT
v_call: TRAV29/DV5; clone_size: medium-sized; d_call: .; j_call: TRDJ1; cdr3_aa: CSVLLCSKPRRGDPTYTDKLIF; cdr3_nt: .
v_call: TRDV2; clone_size: .; d_call: TRDD3; j_call: TRDJ3; cdr3_aa: CACDLLGDTTAWDTRQMFF; cdr3_nt: TGTGCCTGTGACCTACTGGGGGATACTACGGCCTGGGACACCCGACAGATGTTTTTC
v_call: TRDV2; clone_size: large; d_call: .; j_call: TRDJ1; cdr3_aa: CACDTVFGGGRTYTDKLIF; cdr3_nt: TGTGCCTGTGACACCGTATTTGGGGGGGGTCGAACGTACACCGATAAACTCATCTTT
v_call: TRDV2; clone_size: .; d_call: TRDD3; j_call: TRDJ1; cdr3_aa: CACDTLLGDPIDTDKLIF; cdr3_nt: TGTGCCTGTGACACTCTTCTGGGGGATCCCATTGACACCGATAAACTCATCTTT
v_call: TRDV2; clone_size: few; d_call: TRDD3; j_call: TRDJ1; cdr3_aa: CACDTVRLGDTLASDKLIF; cdr3_nt: TGTGCCTGTGATACCGTAAGACTGGGGGACACGCTGGCCTCCGATAAACTCATCTTT
v_call: TRDV2; clone_size: .; d_call: TRDD3; j_call: TRDJ1; cdr3_aa: CACSELGGIKSTDKLIF; cdr3_nt: TGTGCCTGTTCTGAACTTGGGGGAATCAAGAGCACCGATAAACTCATCTTT
v_call: TRDV2; clone_size: large; d_call: TRDD3; j_call: TRDJ3; cdr3_aa: CACDVTGGASSWDTRQMFF; cdr3_nt: TGTGCCTGTGACGTTACTGGGGGGGCCAGCTCCTGGGACACCCGACAGATGTTTTTC
v_call: TRDV2; clone_size: few; d_call: TRDD3; j_call: TRDJ1; cdr3_aa: CACDTGGYGGMTDKLIF; cdr3_nt: TGTGCCTGTGATACTGGGGGATACGGTGGCATGACCGATAAACTCATCTTT
v_call: TRDV2; clone_size: .; d_call: TRDD3; j_call: TRDJ1; cdr3_aa: CACDTNWGTPGDKLIF; cdr3_nt: TGTGCCTGTGACACTAACTGGGGGACCCCGGGGGATAAACTCATCTTT
v_call: TRDV2; clone_size: hyperexpanded; d_call: TRDD3; j_call: TRDJ1; cdr3_aa: CACDARRDWGSSKLIF; cdr3_nt: TGTGCCTGTGACGCCCGGAGAGACTGGGGGTCCTCTAAACTCATCTTT
v_call: TRDV2; clone_size: few; d_call: TRDD3; j_call: TRDJ1; cdr3_aa: CACDTLRLGDTNPLDSSTDKLIF; cdr3_nt: TGTGCCTGTGACACACTTCGCCTGGGGGATACTAACCCCCTGGATAGTAGTACCGATAAACTCATCTTT
v_call: TRDV2; clone_size: large; d_call: .; j_call: TRDJ1; cdr3_aa: CACDTISRGSDQNTDKLIF; cdr3_nt: TGTGCCTGTGACACCATCTCAAGGGGGTCGGACCAGAACACCGATAAACTCATCTTT
v_call: TRDV2; clone_size: .; d_call: TRDD3; j_call: TRDJ1; cdr3_aa: CACDSWGIRGVTDKLIF; cdr3_nt: TGTGCCTGTGACTCCTGGGGGATACGCGGGGTCACCGATAAACTCATCTTT
v_call: TRDV2; clone_size: few; d_call: TRDD3; j_call: TRDJ1; cdr3_aa: CACDTVGVLGDTTDKLIF; cdr3_nt: TGTGCCTGTGACACTGTTGGAGTACTGGGGGATACGACCGATAAACTCATCTTT
v_call: TRDV2; clone_size: large; d_call: .; j_call: TRDJ1; cdr3_aa: CACDTVGGGLTDKLIF; cdr3_nt: TGTGCCTGTGACACCGTTGGTGGGGGCCTCACCGATAAACTCATCTTT
v_call: TRDV2; clone_size: large; d_call: .; j_call: TRDJ1; cdr3_aa: CACDTAEITMNTDKLIF; cdr3_nt: TGTGCCTGTGACACAGCAGAGATTACCATGAACACCGATAAACTCATCTTT
v_call: TRDV2; clone_size: few; d_call: TRDD3; j_call: TRDJ1; cdr3_aa: CACDTVLPTGGYTDKLIF; cdr3_nt: TGTGCCTGTGACACCGTTTTGCCTACTGGGGGGTACACCGATAAACTCATCTTT
v_call: TRAV36/DV7; clone_size: medium-sized; d_call: .; j_call: TRDJ1; cdr3_aa: CAVGNTWGTIKLIF; cdr3_nt: TGTGCTGTGGGAAATACCTGGGGAACAATTAAACTCATCTTT
v_call: TRDV1; clone_size: few; d_call: TRDD3; j_call: TRDJ1; cdr3_aa: CALSVGHPLTGGFTTDKLIF; cdr3_nt: TGTGCTCTTTCCGTCGGGCACCCACTTACTGGGGGATTCACCACCGATAAACTCATCTTT
v_call: TRDV2; clone_size: .; d_call: TRDD3; j_call: TRDJ1; cdr3_aa: CACDTVRLGDTRTTDKLIF; cdr3_nt: TGTGCCTGTGACACCGTAAGACTGGGGGATACGCGGACCACCGATAAACTCATCTTT
v_call: TRDV2; clone_size: few; d_call: TRDD3; j_call: TRDJ1; cdr3_aa: CACDLGPGDYKLIF; cdr3_nt: TGTGCCTGTGACTTGGGTCCGGGGGATTACAAACTCATCTTT
v_call: TRDV2; clone_size: large; d_call: .; j_call: TRDJ1; cdr3_aa: CACDTLAPQYTDKLIF; cdr3_nt: TGTGCCTGTGACACCTTAGCGCCTCAGTACACCGATAAACTCATCTTT
v_call: TRDV1; clone_size: .; d_call: .; j_call: TRDJ1; cdr3_aa: CALGVPLAFPTSGADTYTDKLIF; cdr3_nt: TGTGCTCTTGGGGTCCCACTGGCCTTCCCTACGTCGGGGGCCGATACTTACACCGATAAACTCATCTTT